This TCR beta chain is drawn from a study of Ad26.COV2.S vaccination and SARS-CoV-2 variants. Across the whole study: By the intramuscular route, Ad26.COV2.S was given once, or twice 56 days apart.

Measured with immunoSEQ multiplex PCR; TCRdb has only the in-frame clones, and not every one. This table holds about 350,000 clones, roughly 90% found once. The CDR3 length is 13 residues. Germline assignment: CDR1 LGHNA and CDR2 YNFKEQ. The V gene lost 4 bases and the J gene lost 4 bases, with 10 bases spanning the gap. Stated treatment: roughly 18 received Ad26.COV2.S at low or high dose, single or two shots; about 5 received placebo; per-sample allocation not given. Samples came from day 63 after the first vaccine or placebo injection. An adult of 18-55 years in Boston served as donor. Study-level points and caveats: Following vaccination, spike-specific CD8+ and CD4+ T cell responses reportedly exhibited substantial breadth. Those who received the vaccine showed greater spike-specific TCR breadth than those given placebo.

About this clone itself: Its cognate antigen is unknown.

The sequence came from a person aged 18-65 years who received the Ad26.COV2.S COVID-19 vaccine or a placebo. This sample comprised peripheral blood, obtained in a trial of Ad26.COV2.S vaccine versus placebo. The V and J genes are TRBV4-2 and TRBJ1-1; the D is unclear. The DNA for the CDR3 is TGTGCCAGCAGCCCCCCGCCGGGCACTGAAGCTTTCTTT. It codes for CASSPPPGTEAFF.